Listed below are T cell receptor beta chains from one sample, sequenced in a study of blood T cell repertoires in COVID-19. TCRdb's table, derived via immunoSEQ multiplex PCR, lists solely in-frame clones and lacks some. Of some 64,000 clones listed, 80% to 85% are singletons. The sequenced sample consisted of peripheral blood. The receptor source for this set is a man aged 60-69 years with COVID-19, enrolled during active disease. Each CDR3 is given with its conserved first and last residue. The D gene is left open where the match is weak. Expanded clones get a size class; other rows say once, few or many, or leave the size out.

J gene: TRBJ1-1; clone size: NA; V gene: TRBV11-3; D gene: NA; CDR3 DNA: TGTGCCAGCAGCCCGACTGGAATGAACACTGAAGCTTTCTTT; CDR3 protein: CASSPTGMNTEAFF
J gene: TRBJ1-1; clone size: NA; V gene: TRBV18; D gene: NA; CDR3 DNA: TGTGCCAGCTCACGTGATACAGGGAACACTGAAGCTTTCTTT; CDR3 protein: CASSRDTGNTEAFF
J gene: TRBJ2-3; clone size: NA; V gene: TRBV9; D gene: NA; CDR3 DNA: TGTGCCAGCAGCGTCCTGGGGGCCCGCACAGATACGCAGTATTTT; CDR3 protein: CASSVLGARTDTQYF
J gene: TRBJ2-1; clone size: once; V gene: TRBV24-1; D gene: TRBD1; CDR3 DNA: TGTGCCACCAGTGAAGGGACAGTTGGAGGTGAGCAGTTCTTC; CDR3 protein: CATSEGTVGGEQFF
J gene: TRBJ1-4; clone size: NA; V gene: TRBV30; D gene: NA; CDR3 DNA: TGTGCCTGGAGGGTCGCCGCTAGTGAAAAACTGTTTTTT; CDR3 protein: CAWRVAASEKLFF
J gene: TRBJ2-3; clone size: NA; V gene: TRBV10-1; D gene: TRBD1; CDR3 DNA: TGCGCCAGCAGTGATGGGGACAGGGTTGTCACAGATACGCAGTATTTT; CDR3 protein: CASSDGDRVVTDTQYF
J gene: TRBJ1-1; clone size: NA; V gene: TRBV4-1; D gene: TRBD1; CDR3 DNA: TGCGCCAGCAGCTACCGGGACAGGGGCACGAACACTGAAGCTTTCTTT; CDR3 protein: CASSYRDRGTNTEAFF
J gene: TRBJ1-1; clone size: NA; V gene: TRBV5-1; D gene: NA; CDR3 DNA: TGCGCCAGCAGCTTGGAGGGCGCGGGGGCGAACACTGAAGCTTTCTTT; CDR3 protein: CASSLEGAGANTEAFF
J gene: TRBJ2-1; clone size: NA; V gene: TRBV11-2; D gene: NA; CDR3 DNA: TGTGCCAGCAGCCTCGCCGGACACCCCTACAATGAGCAGTTCTTC; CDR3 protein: CASSLAGHPYNEQFF
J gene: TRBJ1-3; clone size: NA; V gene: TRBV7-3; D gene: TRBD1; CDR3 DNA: TGTGCCAGCAGCGCTACCGGGACAGGGGGAAACACCATATATTTT; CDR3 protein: CASSATGTGGNTIYF